This T cell receptor beta chain emerged from a study of shared clonotypes between healthy human individuals. Regarding the study as a whole: It was observed that approximately 5% of naive CD4 clonotypes were shared across several donors. Estimated richness values were generally larger in naive subsets than in memory subsets.

Turning to this clone: Its antigen is unknown.

All donors qualified as healthy HIV-negative adults and had experienced no recent acute infections or vaccinations. This was a deep-level run. Sequenced by immunoSEQ multiplex PCR; TCRdb stores in-frame clones only, minus some. Altogether some 1,100,000 clones are present, 75% to 80% being singletons, with the ten largest covering under 0.6%. The specimen was memory CD4+ T cells from PBMCs. The subset: CD45RA-negative fraction. The clonotype was recovered from a man aged 18-30 years in good health. Some clones in this sample may be carry-over from other donors' samples.

The chain's CDR3 is CASRASGANVLTF. The CDR3, as DNA: TGTGCCAGTCGAGCCTCTGGGGCCAACGTCCTGACTTTC. The rearrangement links TRBV2 to TRBJ2-6, with no clear D. V was pared by 9 bases and J by 0 bases, with 6 bases between. Looked up from germline, CDR1 is SNHLY and CDR2 is FYNNEI. The CDR3 totals 13 residues.